This is a list of T cell receptor beta chains from one sample in a study of blood T cell repertoires in COVID-19. Generated by immunoSEQ multiplex PCR, the TCRdb table keeps only in-frame clones and is missing some. This table holds around 120,000 clones, under 95% found once. Sequences were obtained from peripheral blood. Receptor source: a man aged 55-75 years with COVID-19, enrolled during active disease. Both conserved end residues are part of each CDR3. The order of the fields is J gene, V gene, clone size, CDR3 protein. Rows may omit the clone size; those that give it use once, few, many or a size class.

TRBJ2-2 | TRBV4-3 | . | CASSGGAAGELFF
TRBJ2-6 | TRBV5-1 | . | CASSFSTGSGANVLTF
TRBJ1-1 | TRBV20-1 | few | CSASLLSEAFF
TRBJ2-2 | TRBV28 | . | CASSLYRENTGELFF
TRBJ2-3 | TRBV7-6 | few | CASSPREPDTQYF
TRBJ2-7 | TRBV3-1/TRBV3-2 | . | CASSQEETGRDSYEQYF
TRBJ2-1 | TRBV7-3 | . | CASSLFGSDSSYNEQFF
TRBJ2-7 | TRBV2 | . | CASSERTSGSGEQYF
TRBJ2-5 | TRBV6-2/TRBV6-3 | . | CASSLPGADPGTQYF
TRBJ1-1 | TRBV19 | few | CASSILSEAFF
TRBJ2-1 | TRBV2 | . | CASSEGLAGVNEQFF
TRBJ2-5 | TRBV3-1/TRBV3-2 | . | CASSQEGLASYF
TRBJ2-7 | TRBV19 | . | CASSIAGESSEQYF
TRBJ1-1 | TRBV5-6 | . | CASSRLSGTEAFF
TRBJ1-1 | TRBV29-1 | . | CSVRTGGTEAFF
TRBJ2-2 | TRBV3-1/TRBV3-2 | . | CASSQKGLAIKGGTGELFF
TRBJ1-2 | TRBV15 | . | CATSRVIQGYYGYTF
TRBJ2-2 | TRBV9 | . | CASSVVGGDTGELFF
TRBJ1-1 | TRBV18 | . | CASSLTGPGENTEAFF
TRBJ2-7 | TRBV24-1 | . | CASTGEQYF
TRBJ2-1 | TRBV7-8 | . | CASSPEGLAALNEQFF
TRBJ2-7 | TRBV7-3 | . | CASWDSFFYEQYF
TRBJ2-7 | TRBV2 | . | CASSEDGTVSYEQYF
TRBJ2-1 | TRBV3-1/TRBV3-2 | . | CASSQVGGGYNEQFF
TRBJ2-1 | TRBV30 | . | CAWSASTGGGYNEQFF
TRBJ2-7 | TRBV11-1 | . | CASSFAAGSSYEQYF
TRBJ1-2 | TRBV7-9 | . | CASSLAGAGNYGYTF
TRBJ1-5 | TRBV12-3/TRBV12-4 | . | CASNDRGGQPQHF
TRBJ1-1 | TRBV7-8 | . | CASSLNSLPNTEAFF
TRBJ2-7 | TRBV18 | . | CASSPGFSGGQEQYF
TRBJ2-5 | TRBV27 | . | CASSQHPRETQYF
TRBJ2-1 | TRBV5-6 | few | CASSLVGGTSDEQFF
TRBJ1-5 | TRBV6-5 | . | CASTSGQGSGQPQHF
TRBJ1-5 | TRBV10-3 | . | CAISPGTGVDGHQPQHF
TRBJ2-5 | TRBV19 | . | CASSKQGVQTQYF
TRBJ2-3 | TRBV27 | . | CASSFGGRTDTQYF
TRBJ1-2 | TRBV7-6 | . | CASSPDGGGDYGYTF
TRBJ2-5 | TRBV6-2/TRBV6-3 | . | CASSYAGQTQETQYF
TRBJ2-2 | TRBV7-3 | . | CASSLTRETGELFF
TRBJ2-1 | TRBV3-1/TRBV3-2 | . | CASSPTGGLDGFEYNEQFF
TRBJ1-3 | TRBV19 | . | CATADPLSGNTIYF
TRBJ2-1 | TRBV30 | . | CAWAVERQFF
TRBJ2-1 | TRBV5-1 | . | CASSPREAGRAPYNEQFF
TRBJ2-7 | TRBV6-5 | . | CAILDGGYEQYF